One sample yielded the 29 T cell receptor beta chains listed below, sequenced in a study of shared clonotypes between healthy human individuals. The table came from immunoSEQ multiplex PCR; TCRdb's copy has only in-frame clones and leaves some out. The sample records about 1.1 million clones, approximately 75% being singletons. The sample was memory CD4+ T cells from PBMCs. The subset is: CD45RA-negative fraction. These receptors all come from a man between 18 and 35 years old in good health. Some clones in this sample may be carry-over from other donors' samples.

The J gene is TRBJ2-7, the V gene TRBV5-1, with a tentative D call TRBD1 (8 bases). Germline CDR1 and CDR2: SGHRS and YFSETQ. The CDR3 runs to 16 residues. Trimming pared 3 bases from V and 6 bases from J, leaving 22 bases between. CDR3 protein: CASSSPGQGGVREQYF. The CDR3 DNA sequence: TGCGCCAGCAGCTCTCCCGGACAGGGAGGGGTTCGCGAGCAGTACTTC.

The rearrangement joins TRBV5-1 to TRBJ2-1; 9 positions agree with TRBD2. Trimming at V came to 3 bases and at J to 2 bases, leaving 9 bases not matched to a gene. The CDR3 runs to 17 residues. The germline gives CDR1 SGHRS, CDR2 YFSETQ. CDR3 nucleotides: TGCGCCAGCAGCTCCCCGCGAGCGGGAGGACCCTACAATGAGCAGTTCTTC. It codes for CASSSPRAGGPYNEQFF.

A note on this clone: One base away lies a much larger clone, so this may be a sequencing read error. J is TRBJ1-2 and V is TRBV7-2; the D is unclear. CDR3 length: 11 residues. Germline V gene data show CDR1 as SGHTA and CDR2 as FQGNSA. V lost 5 bases to trimming and J lost 5 bases, with 6 bases between them. CDR3 DNA sequence: TGTGCCAGCAGCCCAGCGTATGGCTACACCTTC. Amino acids: CASSPAYGYTF.

This chain connects TRBV18 to TRBJ1-2; possibly TRBD1 for D (6 bases). The CDR3 covers 15 residues. Trimming pared 6 bases from V and 6 bases from J, leaving 20 bases between. Germline V lookup: CDR1 KGHSH, CDR2 LQKENI. CDR3 sequence (DNA): TGTGCCAGCTCGCCCTACGTTTTACAGGGTAATGGCTACACCTTC. Its translation: CASSPYVLQGNGYTF.

There are a few counts of this clone. The chain links TRBV30 to TRBJ1-5; D is possibly TRBD1 (6 bases). V lost 2 bases and J lost 5, with 16 bases in between. The CDR3 is made up of 15 amino acids. CDR1 GTSNPN and CDR2 SVGIG come from the germline V gene (reference sequence). The chain's CDR3 is CAWSKTGQGDQPQHF. The CDR3, as DNA: TGTGCCTGGAGTAAGACAGGTCAAGGTGATCAGCCCCAGCATTTT.

The sample holds one count of this clone. V gene TRBV5-1 combines with J gene TRBJ2-4; TRBD2 agrees at 11 bases. The germline V gene encodes CDR1 SGHRS and CDR2 YFSETQ. J was trimmed by 8 bases and V by 4 bases; bases with no gene match: 8. The CDR3 is 15 residues long. In DNA form, the CDR3 reads TGCGCCAGCAGCCTTGGAATAGCGGGAGGGTACATTCAGTACTTC. This codes for CASSLGIAGGYIQYF.

This clone appeared once. The chain links TRBV12-1 to TRBJ2-7; the table names TRBD1, a call not compared with the DNA. TRBV12-1 has pseudogene status. The CDR3 loop spans 15 amino acids. DNA of the CDR3: TGTGCCAGCAGCTTTGTGGGCAATAGCTCCTACGAGCAGTACTTC. As protein: CASSFVGNSSYEQYF.

The rearrangement joins TRBV5-1 to TRBJ1-4; D call uncertain. The CDR3 spans 14 residues. The germline V gene has CDR1 SGHRS and CDR2 YFSETQ. V was clipped by 0 bases and J by 7 bases, with 10 bases between them. For the CDR3, the DNA is TGCGCCAGCAGCTTGGAGGGTCGGGGTGAAAAACTGTTTTTT. Its translation is CASSLEGRGEKLFF.

Comment on this clone: The same CDR3 also results from other DNA sequences found in this sample. The J gene is TRBJ2-1, the V gene TRBV11-2; D possibly corresponds to TRBD2 (5 bases). Germline CDR1 reads SGHAT; CDR2 reads FQNNGV. The CDR3 is 15 amino acids. Trimming cost V 2 bases and J 1 base, with 9 bases left between them. Written as DNA, the CDR3 is TGTGCCAGCAGCTTACTAGCCGGTTCCTACAATGAGCAGTTCTTC. This gives the protein CASSLLAGSYNEQFF. Looking up the rest from reference TRBV11-2 and TRBJ2-1 gives the full variable domain: EAGVAQSPRYKIIEKRQSVAFWCNPISGHATLYWYQQILGQGPKLLIQFQNNGVVDDSQLPKDRFSAERLKGVDSTLKIQPAKLEDSAVYLCASSLLAGSYNEQFFGPGTRLTVL.

The chain uses TRBV25-1 and TRBJ1-1; unclear D gene. The length of the CDR3 is 16 residues. The germline V gene has CDR1 MGHDK and CDR2 SYGVNS. Trimming shortened V by 5 bases and J by 1 base, and 17 bases separated the two germline ends. The CDR3 coding sequence is TGTGCCAGCAGTAGGCCTGCGGATTCCAAGAACACTGAAGCTTTCTTT. This sequence encodes CASSRPADSKNTEAFF.

The chain employs TRBV4-1 and TRBJ2-7; a weak D match, TRBD1 (6 bases). Germline CDR1 reads MGHRA; CDR2 reads YSYEKL. V lost 4 bases and J lost 3, with 13 bases in between. The CDR3 has 14 amino acids. The CDR3 is CASSPPLTGYEQYF. The CDR3 DNA reads as TGCGCCAGCAGCCCACCGCTGACAGGCTACGAGCAGTACTTC.

The chain uses TRBV6-5 and TRBJ2-6; D is perhaps TRBD1 or TRBD2 (5 bases each). The germline CDR1 and CDR2 sequences are MNHEY and SVGAGI. V was pared by 6 bases and J by 2 bases, with 11 bases between. The CDR3 covers 15 residues. The CDR3 reads CASRLRGAGANVLTF. The CDR3 DNA reads as TGTGCCAGCAGGCTCCGAGGGGCTGGGGCCAACGTCCTGACTTTC.

The chain employs TRBV19 and TRBJ1-1; D is undetermined. The CDR3 runs 14 residues. The germline gives CDR1 LNHDA, CDR2 SQIVND (reference sequence). Trimming stripped 3 bases from V and 0 bases from J, with 8 bases between. The CDR3 region has the DNA TGTGCCAGTAGTATGACTAGAGTGAACACTGAAGCTTTCTTT. Protein sequence: CASSMTRVNTEAFF.

V usage is TRBV19 and J usage is TRBJ1-4; TRBD1 agrees at 7 bases. After removal of 9 bases from V and 8 bases from J, the junction contained 9 bases not matched to a gene. Germline values: CDR1 LNHDA, CDR2 SQIVND (reference sequence). The CDR3 extends over 13 amino acids. As DNA, the CDR3 is TGTGCCAGCAAGACAGGGTCAAACGAAAAACTGTTTTTT. Its protein is CASKTGSNEKLFF.

This chain links TRBV27 with TRBJ1-2, with D perhaps TRBD1 (6 bases). This CDR3 is 15 amino acids long. CDR1 MNHEY and CDR2 SMNVEV come from the germline V gene (reference sequence). The V end was cut by 0 bases, the J end by 4 bases, with 12 bases between. In DNA, the CDR3 is TGTGCCAGCAGTTTATCACTGGGGGGCGCCTATGGCTACACCTTC. Residues: CASSLSLGGAYGYTF.

The chain couples TRBV13 to TRBJ2-2; 10 nucleotides line up with TRBD2. The trim removed 1 base at V and 5 bases at J, leaving 13 bases unmatched. This CDR3 has 19 amino acids. Germline-derived CDR1 and CDR2 are PRHDT and FYEKMQ (reference sequence). CDR3 coding DNA: TGTGCCAGCAGCTTAGCCGTTCTAGCGGGAGTTGTTGGTACCGGGGAGCTGTTTTTT. Its translation: CASSLAVLAGVVGTGELFF.

The genes are TRBV11-2 and TRBJ2-3, with D hard to call. V lost 3 bases and J lost 4, with 5 bases in between. Germline loops: CDR1 SGHAT, CDR2 FQNNGV. The CDR3 loop spans 12 amino acids. CDR3 protein: CASSLRPDTQYF. DNA for the CDR3: TGTGCCAGCAGCTTGCGGCCAGATACGCAGTATTTT.

Of note for this clone: This may come from a read error, since a much larger clone is one base off. Other DNA sequences within the sample encode an identical CDR3. The chain uses TRBV5-1 and TRBJ2-5; D is ambiguous. The J call may be faulty, since TRBJ2-7 better matches the DNA end. Germline assignment: CDR1 SGHRS and CDR2 YFSETQ. The CDR3 is 11 residues long. The CDR3 nucleotides read TGCGCCAGCAGCTCAACCTACGAGCAGTACTTC. As protein: CASSSTYEQYF.

In DNA form, the CDR3 reads TGTGCCAGCACCTCGACCCGGCCGGGACCTTACGAGCAGTACTTC. Translation: CASTSTRPGPYEQYF. The chain has TRBV7-9 and TRBJ2-7; D possibly uses TRBD1 or TRBD2 (5 bases each). V was trimmed by 7 bases and J by 4 bases, leaving 20 bases between them. Germline CDR1 SEHNR, CDR2 FQNEAQ (reference sequence). The CDR3 is made up of 15 amino acids.

A few counts support this clone. The V gene is TRBV7-3, the J gene TRBJ2-2; 7 positions agree with TRBD2. This CDR3 is built from 14 residues. CDR1 and CDR2 from the germline V gene are SGHTA and FQGTGA. V shed 6 bases and J 7 bases; nucleotides not matched to a gene: 8. CDR3 in DNA: TGTGCCAGCAGTCCACTAGCGAGCGGCGGGGAGCTGTTTTTT. Translating it yields CASSPLASGGELFF.

This chain connects TRBV7-8 to TRBJ2-7, with 9 bases identical to TRBD2. CDR1 SGHVS and CDR2 FQNEAQ come from the germline V gene. J was trimmed by 1 base and V by 5 bases; bases with no gene match: 6. This CDR3 is 15 amino acids long. The CDR3, as DNA: TGTGCCAGCAGCACCGTAGCGGGAGCTTCCTACGAGCAGTACTTC. This gives the protein CASSTVAGASYEQYF.

The genes are TRBV4-2 and TRBJ2-7; possible D gene TRBD2, 7 bases. The CDR3 totals 16 residues. Per germline, CDR1 LGHNA and CDR2 YNFKEQ. V lost 4 bases and J 3 bases, leaving 19 bases between the germline ends. This CDR3 is CASSREGGTVLYEQYF. The CDR3 nucleotides read TGTGCCAGCAGCCGAGAGGGGGGGACTGTCCTCTACGAGCAGTACTTC.

At least ten counts were recorded for this clone. The CDR3: CASSFGGRMTVSTDTQYF. CDR3 nucleotides: TGTGCCAGCAGTTTTGGGGGCAGGATGACGGTTAGCACAGATACGCAGTATTTT. The V and J genes are TRBV5-4 and TRBJ2-3, with D maybe TRBD1 (6 bases). V was shortened by 5 bases and J by 0 bases, with 22 bases between the two germline ends. The CDR3 contains 18 residues. Germline V gene sequence: CDR1 SGHNT, CDR2 YYREEE (reference sequence).

The CDR3 region is CASGVYEQYF. DNA for the CDR3: TGTGCCAGCGGAGTTTACGAGCAGTACTTC. The rearrangement links TRBV28 to TRBJ2-7, with unresolved D. CDR1 is MDHEN, CDR2 SYDVKM, per germline. The V end was cut by 8 bases, the J end by 4 bases, with 6 bases between. This CDR3 has 10 amino acids. The whole variable domain, filled in from reference TRBV28 and TRBJ2-7, reads DVKVTQSSRYLVKRTGEKVFLECVQDMDHENMFWYRQDPGLGLRLIYFSYDVKMKEKGDIPEGYSVSREKKERFSLILESASTNQTSMYLCASGVYEQYFGPGTRLTVT.

This chain connects TRBV18 to TRBJ2-3; D not resolved. V was pared by 6 bases and J by 4 bases, with 5 bases between. The CDR3 has 11 residues. Germline V gene lookup returns CDR1 KGHSH and CDR2 LQKENI. DNA of the CDR3: TGTGCCAGCTCCTGGGCAGATACGCAGTATTTT. As protein: CASSWADTQYF.

V is TRBV7-3 and J is TRBJ1-5; 10 bases are shared with TRBD1. Losses at the gene ends were 4 bases for V and 3 bases for J; bases not matched to a gene: 6. The CDR3 has 16 residues. Germline assignment: CDR1 SGHTA and CDR2 FQGTGA. Here the CDR3 DNA reads TGTGCCAGCAGCTACAAGACAGGGGGCGACAATCAGCCCCAGCATTTT. It yields the protein CASSYKTGGDNQPQHF.

The V gene is TRBV7-9, the J gene TRBJ1-2; D is perhaps TRBD1 (6 bases). Germline V CDR1 and CDR2: SEHNR, FQNEAQ (reference sequence). V lost 7 bases and J 7 bases, leaving 19 bases between the germline ends. This CDR3 is built from 14 residues. CDR3 sequence: CASNLGQGLSGYTF. Written as DNA, the CDR3 is TGTGCCAGCAACCTAGGGCAGGGGCTCTCTGGCTACACCTTC.

The table lists this clone with a count of one. This rearrangement joins TRBV6-6 to TRBJ2-7, with D unclear. Germline CDR1 is MNHNY and CDR2 is SVGAGI (reference sequence). V was clipped by 5 bases and J by 3 bases, with 14 bases between them. The CDR3 totals 14 residues. The CDR3 DNA reads as TGTGCCAGCAGTAGACTTGTTTTCGTCTACGAGCAGTACTTC. Amino acids: CASSRLVFVYEQYF.

The chain is built from TRBV5-1 and TRBJ2-7, with TRBD2 matching 7 bases. This CDR3 region has 15 residues. Germline V gene lookup returns CDR1 SGHRS and CDR2 YFSETQ. Trimming removed 1 base from V and 6 bases from J; junction bases left unmatched: 10. CDR3 DNA: TGCGCCAGCAGCTTGTTCTCCCCGGGGGAGGGCGAGCAGTACTTC. Residues: CASSLFSPGEGEQYF.